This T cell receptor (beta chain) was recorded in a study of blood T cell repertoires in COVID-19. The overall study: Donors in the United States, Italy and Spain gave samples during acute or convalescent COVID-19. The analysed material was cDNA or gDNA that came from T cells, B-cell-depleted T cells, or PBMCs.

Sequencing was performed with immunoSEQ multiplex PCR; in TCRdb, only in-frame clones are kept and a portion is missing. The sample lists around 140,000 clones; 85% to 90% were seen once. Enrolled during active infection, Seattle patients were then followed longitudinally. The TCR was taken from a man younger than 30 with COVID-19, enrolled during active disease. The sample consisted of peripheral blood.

CDR3 nucleotides: TGTGCCAGCAGCTTCAGAAGCGCTAACTATGGCTACACCTTC. Translating it yields CASSFRSANYGYTF. The J gene is TRBJ1-2, the V gene TRBV27, with D unclear. Per the germline V gene, CDR1 is MNHEY and CDR2 is SMNVEV (reference sequence). V lost 6 bases, J lost 0 bases, and 11 bases lay in between. The CDR3 consists of 14 residues.